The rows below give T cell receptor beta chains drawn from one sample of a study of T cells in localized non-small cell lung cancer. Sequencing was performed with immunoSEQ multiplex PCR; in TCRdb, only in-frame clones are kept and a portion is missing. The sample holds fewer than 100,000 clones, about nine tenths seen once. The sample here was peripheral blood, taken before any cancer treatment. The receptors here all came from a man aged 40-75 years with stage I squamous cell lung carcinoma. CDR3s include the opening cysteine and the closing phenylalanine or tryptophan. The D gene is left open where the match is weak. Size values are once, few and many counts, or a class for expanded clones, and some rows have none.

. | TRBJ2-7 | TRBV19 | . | CASSTRPTSYEQYF | TGTGCCAGTAGCACCCGTCCTACTAGCTACGAGCAGTACTTC
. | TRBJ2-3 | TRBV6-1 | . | CASSVQGGSTDTQYF | TGTGCCAGCAGTGTACAGGGAGGAAGCACAGATACGCAGTATTTT
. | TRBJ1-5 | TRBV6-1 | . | CASSESVGGQTYNQPQHF | TGTGCCAGCAGTGAATCCGTGGGGGGCCAAACTTATAATCAGCCCCAGCATTTT
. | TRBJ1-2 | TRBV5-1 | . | CASSLGGIYGYTF | TGCGCCAGCAGCTTGGGGGGCATATATGGCTACACCTTC
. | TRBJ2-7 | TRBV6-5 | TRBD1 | CASSYSTPRGLDEQYF | TGTGCCAGCAGTTACTCGACCCCCAGGGGGCTGGATGAGCAGTACTTC
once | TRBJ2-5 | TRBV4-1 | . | CANQGGGETQYF | TGCGCCAACCAGGGAGGGGGGGAGACCCAGTACTTC
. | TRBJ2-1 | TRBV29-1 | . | CSVPLGSTLNNEQFF | TGCAGCGTTCCTTTGGGAAGTACCCTTAACAATGAGCAGTTCTTC
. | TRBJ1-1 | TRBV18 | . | CASSRTMVDTEAFF | TGTGCCAGCTCACGGACGATGGTTGACACTGAAGCTTTCTTT
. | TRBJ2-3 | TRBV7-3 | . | CASSPSLSTDTQYF | TGTGCCAGCAGCCCCAGCTTAAGCACAGATACGCAGTATTTT
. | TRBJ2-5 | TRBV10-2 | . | CASSGSGTTYF | TGCGCCAGCAGTGGCTCCGGGACCACGTACTTC
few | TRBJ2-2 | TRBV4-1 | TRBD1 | CASSQPYRDRDGELFF | TGCGCCAGCAGCCAACCCTACCGGGACAGGGACGGGGAGCTGTTTTTT
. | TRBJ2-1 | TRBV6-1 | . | CAISGAYNEQFF | TGTGCCATCTCGGGAGCCTACAATGAGCAGTTCTTC
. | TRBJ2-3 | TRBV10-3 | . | CAIRPELPDTQYF | TGTGCCATCAGGCCGGAGCTCCCGGATACGCAGTATTTT